This is a list of T cell receptor beta chains from one sample in a study of graft-versus-host responses after intestinal transplantation. Clones were read by immunoSEQ multiplex PCR, and TCRdb kept only the in-frame ones, dropping some. The sample shows almost 15,000 clones, almost 70% of them seen only once. Here the sequenced sample was ileum tissue, taken approximately 780 days after intestinal transplantation. The receptor source for this set is a human patient who received an intestinal transplant, so some T cells may come from the graft donor. The CDR3 runs from the conserved cysteine through the conserved F or W. D genes are given only for firm matches. Size values are once, few and many counts, or a class for expanded clones, and some rows have none.

J gene | D gene | clone size | CDR3 length | V gene | CDR3 DNA | CDR3 protein
TRBJ2-7 | - | once | 16 | TRBV5-5 | TGTGCCAGCAGCTTAATGGGCAGTGGTCCCCCCTACGAGCAGTACTTC | CASSLMGSGPPYEQYF
TRBJ1-5 | - | few | 13 | TRBV4-3 | TGCGCCAGCAGCCCAGATCTCGGGCAGCCCCAGCATTTT | CASSPDLGQPQHF
TRBJ1-2 | TRBD1 | - | 16 | TRBV10-3 | TGTGCCATCAGTGAACTAAACCTACAGGGGGCAGGTGGCTACACCTTC | CAISELNLQGAGGYTF
TRBJ1-1 | - | - | 13 | TRBV9 | TGTGCCAGCAGCGTAGGTCCCGGGCAGGGACTATTTTTT | CASSVGPGQGLFF
TRBJ2-3 | - | - | 12 | TRBV19 | TGTGCCAGTAGTATAGCTCGGGATACGCAGTATTTT | CASSIARDTQYF
TRBJ1-2 | - | - | 11 | TRBV27 | TGTGCCAGCAGTTCAGGTTATGGCTACACCTTC | CASSSGYGYTF
TRBJ2-5 | - | - | 16 | TRBV4-1 | TGCGCCAGCAGCCAAGTGGGCGTCGCGGGGGCGAAGACCCAGTACTTC | CASSQVGVAGAKTQYF
TRBJ2-7 | - | - | 12 | TRBV7-2 | TGTGCCAGCAGCCTGCCGCCCTACGAGCAGTACTTC | CASSLPPYEQYF
TRBJ1-1 | - | - | 13 | TRBV5-1 | TGCGCCAGCAGCTCGAAGGGGCAGGGGGAAGCTTTCTTT | CASSSKGQGEAFF
TRBJ2-7 | - | once | 13 | TRBV11-3 | TGTGCCAGCAGCTTAGCGGAGGGACACGAGCAGTACTTC | CASSLAEGHEQYF
TRBJ2-5 | - | few | 12 | TRBV9 | TGTGCCAGCAGCGTTTCCAGCGGCCCTTTGTACTTC | CASSVSSGPLYF
TRBJ2-7 | - | - | 15 | TRBV7-8 | TGTGCCAGCAGCTTATCAGGCACAGGAACCTACGAGCAGTACTTC | CASSLSGTGTYEQYF
TRBJ1-2 | - | - | 15 | TRBV19 | TGTGCCAGTAGTATCCACTTGTACAGTTTTCATGGCTACACCTTC | CASSIHLYSFHGYTF
TRBJ1-1 | - | - | 14 | TRBV6-6 | TGTGCCAGCAGTTCGACCCTCATGAACACTGAAGCTTTCTTT | CASSSTLMNTEAFF
TRBJ1-2 | TRBD1 | - | 14 | TRBV5-1 | TGCGCCAGCAGCTTGATGGGACAGGGGTATGGCTACACCTTC | CASSLMGQGYGYTF
TRBJ1-5 | - | - | 12 | TRBV6-6 | TGTGCCAGCAGTTGGTATGGTCAGCCCCAGCATTTT | CASSWYGQPQHF
TRBJ2-3 | - | - | 16 | TRBV29-1 | TGCAGCGTTCTGGTCGGCGATTTAGCGGTCACAGATACGCAGTATTTT | CSVLVGDLAVTDTQYF
TRBJ2-5 | - | - | 12 | TRBV6-5 | TGTGCCAGCAGACACTCGTTGGAGACCCGGTACTTC | CASRHSLETRYF
TRBJ1-1 | TRBD1 | - | 14 | TRBV28 | TGTGCCAGCAGTTTTCAGGGGGCGAACACTGAAGCTTTCTTT | CASSFQGANTEAFF
TRBJ1-1 | - | - | 14 | TRBV27 | TGTGCCAGCCGCACCGGGACGGTGAACACTGAAGCTTTCTTT | CASRTGTVNTEAFF
TRBJ2-7 | - | few | 14 | TRBV14 | TGTGCCAGCAGCCAAGACTGGGGCTGGGACGAGCAGTACTTC | CASSQDWGWDEQYF
TRBJ2-5 | - | - | 12 | TRBV18 | TGTGCCAGCTCCAACCCACAAGAGACCCAGTACTTC | CASSNPQETQYF
TRBJ1-3 | TRBD1 | - | 16 | TRBV6-5 | TGTGCCAGCAGTTTTGGACAGGGGAACTCTGGAAACACCATATATTTT | CASSFGQGNSGNTIYF
TRBJ2-3 | TRBD1 | - | 14 | TRBV6-5 | TGTGCCAGCAGGGGACAGGGGAGCACAGATACGCAGTATTTT | CASRGQGSTDTQYF
TRBJ1-1 | - | few | 14 | TRBV11-2 | TGTGCCAGCAGCTTAGTCCCAGGGAAAGCTGAAGCTTTCTTT | CASSLVPGKAEAFF
TRBJ2-1 | - | few | 13 | TRBV5-1 | TGCGCCAGCAGCTTGGGGACTTACAATGAGCAGTTCTTC | CASSLGTYNEQFF
TRBJ2-2 | - | few | 14 | TRBV27 | TGTGCCAGCAGGGGAGCCTCGAACACCGGGGAGCTGTTTTTT | CASRGASNTGELFF
TRBJ1-1 | - | - | 14 | TRBV4-3 | TGCGCCAGCAGCCATCAAACCCAGGGGAATGAAGCTTTCTTT | CASSHQTQGNEAFF
TRBJ2-3 | - | - | 13 | TRBV29-1 | TGCAGCGTTCGGGACCTAGGCACAGATACGCAGTATTTT | CSVRDLGTDTQYF